This T cell receptor (beta chain) was found in a study of early T cells in non-severe SARS-CoV-2 infection. Findings of the study overall: In VDJdb matching, anti-spike CD8 responses were favored while private and CD4 specificities went missing.

Comment on this clonotype: The antigen is not known.

TCRdb recomputed calls from the 5' RACE reads with MiXCR, one row per CDR3 protein. The sample shows 70,000 or so distinct CDR3 sequences, approximately 13% of them seen only once. The TCR originated in an adult who was a healthcare worker with PCR-confirmed SARS-CoV-2 infection or an uninfected control (not recorded which). The material sequenced was whole blood.

The CDR3: CASRTSGPKQFF. The CDR3 bases are TGTGCCAGCAGGACTAGCGGGCCGAAGCAGTTCTTC. J is TRBJ2-1 and V is TRBV4-2; TRBD2 agrees at 10 bases. The CDR3 is 12 residues long. After removal of 6 bases from V and 11 bases from J, the junction contained 4 bases not matched to a gene. Germline CDR1 and CDR2: LGHNA and YNFKEQ.